Listed below are T cell receptor beta chains from one sample, sequenced in a study of blood T cells in healthy people across ages. MiXCR, run by TCRdb on the 5' RACE reads, gives a single entry per CDR3 protein. The sample contains about 930,000 distinct CDR3 sequences, 29% of which appear only once. This sample was shared with a second study, whose subject was T cells of mothers and their children.

The sequenced material came from blood. These receptors originate from a middle-aged woman in good health. The CDR3 runs from the conserved cysteine through the conserved F or W. The order of the fields is J gene, clone size, D gene, V gene, CDR3 DNA, CDR3 protein. D genes are given only for firm matches. Only some rows state a clone size, as once, few, many or a class for expanded clones.

TRBJ1-6	many	NA	TRBV3-1	TGTGCCAGCAGCCAAGATACCCATCACGGTTCACCCCTCCACTTT	CASSQDTHHGSPLHF
TRBJ2-3	NA	NA	TRBV5-1	TGCGCCAGCAGCCTGCAGGTTGGCACAGATACGCAGTATTTT	CASSLQVGTDTQYF
TRBJ2-7	many	TRBD1	TRBV28	TGTGCCAGCAGTTCGACCGGGACAGGGCATCGCGAGCAGTACTTC	CASSSTGTGHREQYF
TRBJ2-7	NA	NA	TRBV7-2	TGTGCCAGCAGCTTAGGCCCCCCGGGGGATGGTTACGAGCAGTACTTC	CASSLGPPGDGYEQYF
TRBJ1-1	few	TRBD1	TRBV29-1	TGCAGCGCCAACTCAGGACAGGGGGGATTTCGTTTTACGAACACTGAAGCTTTCTTT	CSANSGQGGFRFTNTEAFF
TRBJ1-5	NA	NA	TRBV2	TGTGCCAGCAGGACATATAGCAATCAGCCCCAGCATTTT	CASRTYSNQPQHF
TRBJ1-2	NA	TRBD1	TRBV5-5	TGTGCCAGCAGCGGGCCGGACAGGGGGGTTGGCTACACCTTC	CASSGPDRGVGYTF
TRBJ1-2	few	TRBD1	TRBV6-2/TRBV6-3	TGTGCCAGCAGGGACAGGGGAGATGGCTACACCTTC	CASRDRGDGYTF
TRBJ1-4	NA	TRBD1	TRBV5-5	TGTGCCAGCAGCGTACAGGGGGTAGCTAATGAAAAACTGTTTTTT	CASSVQGVANEKLFF
TRBJ1-2	NA	NA	TRBV6-2/TRBV6-3	TGTGCCAGCAGTCCCACGGCCCAAAGAGGCCACACCTTC	CASSPTAQRGHTF
TRBJ1-6	few	NA	TRBV5-6	TGTGGCAGCTCTCTTGAGGGACTCAATTCACCCCTCCACTTT	CGSSLEGLNSPLHF
TRBJ1-1	NA	TRBD1	TRBV5-1	TGCGCCAGCAGCCCCCGGGACAGTAGGAACACTGAAGCTTTCTTT	CASSPRDSRNTEAFF
TRBJ1-1	NA	TRBD1	TRBV5-1	TGCGCCAGCAGGGCGGGGGGACAGGGGGCGGCTGAAGCTTTCTTT	CASRAGGQGAAEAFF
TRBJ2-3	few	NA	TRBV20-1	TGCAGTGCGAGGGGCCCAGATACGCAGTATTTT	CSARGPDTQYF
TRBJ1-3	NA	NA	TRBV28	TGTGCCAGCAGTTTATGGGACAAAGGAAACACCATATATTTT	CASSLWDKGNTIYF
TRBJ2-5	NA	NA	TRBV7-2	TGTGCCAGCAGCGTAGCGCAGGCGTACCAAGAGACCCAGTACTTC	CASSVAQAYQETQYF
TRBJ2-3	NA	TRBD2	TRBV19	TGTGCCAGTATGACTAGCGTCACAGATACGCAGTATTTT	CASMTSVTDTQYF
TRBJ2-5	NA	TRBD1	TRBV30	TGTGCCTGGAGTGTTGCCGGGACAGGGGCTCGAGAGCAGTACTTC	CAWSVAGTGAREQYF
TRBJ2-1	NA	NA	TRBV5-1	TGCGCCAGCAGCTTGATGGGCAGGGACAATGAGCAGTTCTTC	CASSLMGRDNEQFF
TRBJ2-7	many	NA	TRBV5-1	TGCGCCAGCAGGTCTTGGGCAGGGAACTACGAGCAGTACTTC	CASRSWAGNYEQYF
TRBJ1-1	NA	NA	TRBV18	TGTACCAGCTCACCATACACTGCAATGAACACCGAAGCTTTCTTT	CTSSPYTAMNTEAFF
TRBJ1-5	NA	NA	TRBV6-2/TRBV6-3	TGTGCCAGCAGTCCTAAAACCGGACAAGGCCGCCCTCAGCATTTT	CASSPKTGQGRPQHF
TRBJ1-2	NA	TRBD1	TRBV29-1	TGCAGCAAAGGGGGCAGGGCGGGAGGCTACACCTTC	CSKGGRAGGYTF
TRBJ2-7	NA	NA	TRBV6-6	TGTGCCGGCAGATACACCGATCACTACGAGCAGTACTTC	CAGRYTDHYEQYF
TRBJ1-1	NA	TRBD1	TRBV11-1	TGTGCCAGCAGCCCCCGGGACAGGACGCACACTGAAGCTTTCTTT	CASSPRDRTHTEAFF
TRBJ2-1	many	NA	TRBV6-2/TRBV6-3	TGTGCCAGCAGCCATACGACAGGAGGGCGCACCTTCTACAATGAGCAGTTCTTC	CASSHTTGGRTFYNEQFF
TRBJ1-1	NA	TRBD1	TRBV5-1	TGCGCCAGCAGCACCGGGGGACAGGGGACTGAAGCTTTCTTT	CASSTGGQGTEAFF
TRBJ2-7	NA	TRBD1	TRBV20-1	TGCAGTGCTAGAGATGGGGACAGGGCAGCGGACGAGCAGTACTTC	CSARDGDRAADEQYF
TRBJ1-6	few	TRBD1	TRBV28	TGTGCCAGCAGCCGTCGACAGGGACGTTCACCCCTCCACTTT	CASSRRQGRSPLHF
TRBJ2-5	NA	TRBD2	TRBV7-8	TGTGCCAGCAGCTTAGCGTCTGGTCGACTAGCGGGGAGGGGGCAGTATTTC	CASSLASGRLAGRGQYF
TRBJ2-1	few	TRBD2	TRBV4-3	TGCGCCAGCAGCCAGGCGGGAGACTGGAGAGGTGAGCAGTTCTTC	CASSQAGDWRGEQFF
TRBJ1-1	few	NA	TRBV5-1	TGCGCCAGCAGCTTGGGAATAGGAATTACTGAAGCTTTCTTT	CASSLGIGITEAFF
TRBJ2-5	few	TRBD2	TRBV5-1	TGCGCCAGCAGCTGGACTAGCGGGGGTCCGGAGACCCAGTACTTC	CASSWTSGGPETQYF
TRBJ1-5	NA	NA	TRBV20-1	TGCAGTGCTATAGGAACAGGGACTAATCAGCCCCAGCATTTT	CSAIGTGTNQPQHF
TRBJ2-3	once	NA	TRBV19	TGTGCCAGTAGGAGAGTCGTTGCCGTTAATACGCAGTATTTT	CASRRVVAVNTQYF
TRBJ1-1	NA	NA	TRBV20-1	TGCAGTGCTAGGAACGGGGGAAGGACTGAAGCTTTCTTT	CSARNGGRTEAFF
TRBJ1-2	NA	TRBD1	TRBV27	TGTGCCAGCAGTTTAAGGGGACAGGGAGATGGCTACACCTTC	CASSLRGQGDGYTF
TRBJ1-5	once	TRBD1	TRBV7-8	TGTGCCAGCAGCTTAGGACAGGGTCAGAATCAGCACCAGCATTTT	CASSLGQGQNQHQHF
TRBJ2-1	NA	NA	TRBV11-2	TGTGCCAGCAGCTTAGGGCGGTCCCGCCAGTTCTTC	CASSLGRSRQFF
TRBJ1-2	many	NA	TRBV29-1	TGCAGCGTTTGGGGGCCGAACTATGGCTACACCTTC	CSVWGPNYGYTF
TRBJ1-1	NA	NA	TRBV5-1	TGCGCCAGCAGCTTATACCAGACTAACACTGAAGCTTTCTTT	CASSLYQTNTEAFF
TRBJ2-1	NA	NA	TRBV7-9	TGTGCCAGCAGCTTAGCGGGATCGATCCCTGGGGGTGAGCAGTTCTTC	CASSLAGSIPGGEQFF
TRBJ1-2	few	TRBD1	TRBV28	TGTGCCAGCAGCTTACAGAGGACAGGGGCGGGCGGCTACACCTTC	CASSLQRTGAGGYTF
TRBJ2-4	few	TRBD2	TRBV7-2	TGTGCCAGCAGCTTAGGGGGACTAGCGGACTACAAAAACATTCAGTACTTC	CASSLGGLADYKNIQYF
TRBJ1-2	NA	NA	TRBV27	TGTGCCAGCGGCGTCGGTACCTCCCCCGGGGGCTACACCTTC	CASGVGTSPGGYTF
TRBJ2-5	few	TRBD1	TRBV27	TGTGCCAGCAGTCCCAGGGGACAGGCGACTTACAATGAGCAGTACTTC	CASSPRGQATYNEQYF
TRBJ2-7	NA	NA	TRBV7-6	TGTGCCAGCAGTGGTCGGCCGGGGGTTTACGAGCAGTACTTC	CASSGRPGVYEQYF
TRBJ1-2	many	NA	TRBV10-3	TGTGCCATCAGTGAGTCATCCGCCGCTAACTATGGCTACACCTTC	CAISESSAANYGYTF
TRBJ1-1	NA	NA	TRBV2	TGTGCCAGCACCCAGGAGGCCTCATCCAACACTGAAGCTTTCTTT	CASTQEASSNTEAFF
TRBJ2-5	NA	TRBD2	TRBV2	TGTGCCAGCAAAGGACGGGCCATCCTCACTAGCGGGGGGAATGAGCAGTACTTC	CASKGRAILTSGGNEQYF
TRBJ1-1	NA	NA	TRBV6-1	TGTGCCAGCAGTTCAGCCACTACAGGGTCTGAAGCTTTCTTT	CASSSATTGSEAFF
TRBJ1-1	NA	NA	TRBV7-9	TGTGCCAGCAGCTTAGACCCCGAGACTGAAGCTTTCTTT	CASSLDPETEAFF
TRBJ2-1	NA	TRBD2	TRBV9	TGTGCCATCAGTGAGTCGAGGGGACTAGCGGGGGGACCGACATCCAATGAGCAGTTCTTC	CAISESRGLAGGPTSNEQFF
TRBJ2-1	NA	NA	TRBV27	TGTGCCAGCAGCTTAACGAAGGCAGACAATGAGCAGTTCTTC	CASSLTKADNEQFF
TRBJ1-2	NA	NA	TRBV7-2	TGTGCCAGCAGGCTGTCGGGATCGGGAGGCTACACCTTC	CASRLSGSGGYTF
TRBJ1-2	NA	TRBD1	TRBV5-1	TGCGCCAGCAGCTTTCCCGGGACAGGGGGTGATGGCTACACCTTC	CASSFPGTGGDGYTF
TRBJ2-1	few	NA	TRBV20-1	TGCAGTGCTAGACCCCGGTCCTACAATGAGCAGTTCTTC	CSARPRSYNEQFF